This T cell receptor (beta chain) was sequenced for a study of blood T cell repertoires in COVID-19. Study-level background: Sites across the United States, Italy and Spain contributed samples from acute and convalescent COVID-19.

Enrollment of patients from Seattle took place during active infection, with longitudinal follow-up. Under the authors' procedure: Quantification of nucleated cells was approximated via reference gene primer amplification. Assay used: immunoSEQ multiplex PCR; TCRdb lists only in-frame clones, some missing. V, J and clone size are those of that table, while D and trimming were read from the DNA. Of about 68,000 clones in the sample, 90% to 95% were seen once. Trimming removed 4 bases at V and 2 bases at J, with 11 bases between. Germline V gene lookup returns CDR1 LNHDA and CDR2 SQIVND (reference sequence). This CDR3 has 14 residues.

The V and J genes are TRBV19 and TRBJ1-2, with a possible D match to TRBD1 (5 bases). Specimen: peripheral blood. The receptor was derived from a man aged 40-50 years with COVID-19, enrolled during active disease. The CDR3 here is CASSTSDSNYGYTF. The CDR3 DNA reads as TGTGCCAGTAGTACCTCAGACAGCAACTATGGCTACACCTTC.